These T cell receptor beta chains were read from a single sample in a study of T cell repertoires in cytomegalovirus infection. TCRdb analysed the reads with MiXCR anew, one entry per CDR3 protein. The sample holds fewer than 200,000 distinct CDR3 sequences, roughly 19% seen once. Material for sequencing was PBMCs. The source is a human donor in good health (CMV status not recorded). Some clones in this sample may be carry-over from other donors' samples. CDR3s include the opening cysteine and the closing phenylalanine or tryptophan. The order of the fields is clone size, V gene, D gene, J gene, CDR3 DNA, CDR3 protein. A D gene is named only where the DNA matches it firmly. Some rows have no size entry. The others give once, few or many, or a class for an expanded clone.

clone_size: .
v_call: TRBV7-9
d_call: .
j_call: TRBJ1-1
cdr3_nt: TGTGCCAGCAGTACCCTAGGAGGGAGTAGAAACACTGAAGCTTTCTTT
cdr3_aa: CASSTLGGSRNTEAFF

clone_size: .
v_call: TRBV28
d_call: .
j_call: TRBJ1-1
cdr3_nt: TGTGCCAGCAGTTCGGCCGGGTTGGGACTGAACACTGAAGCTTTCTTT
cdr3_aa: CASSSAGLGLNTEAFF

clone_size: many
v_call: TRBV28
d_call: TRBD1
j_call: TRBJ2-1
cdr3_nt: TGTGCCAGCGCTCCCGGGACAGGGCTCGGTGAGCAGTTCTTC
cdr3_aa: CASAPGTGLGEQFF

clone_size: few
v_call: TRBV29-1
d_call: .
j_call: TRBJ1-1
cdr3_nt: TGCAGCGTTGAGCAGGCTTCAAACACTGAAGCTTTCTTT
cdr3_aa: CSVEQASNTEAFF

clone_size: .
v_call: TRBV19
d_call: .
j_call: TRBJ2-5
cdr3_nt: TGTGCCAGTAGACCACAGGTGTACCAAGAGACCCAGTACTTC
cdr3_aa: CASRPQVYQETQYF

clone_size: .
v_call: TRBV24-1
d_call: .
j_call: TRBJ1-5
cdr3_nt: TGTGCCACCAGTGAAGTGGGGGTTCAGCCCCAGCATTTT
cdr3_aa: CATSEVGVQPQHF

clone_size: many
v_call: TRBV7-8
d_call: .
j_call: TRBJ1-1
cdr3_nt: TGTGCCAGCAGCTTAGGACAGGCTATATTTACTGAAGCTTTCTTT
cdr3_aa: CASSLGQAIFTEAFF

clone_size: many
v_call: TRBV12-3/TRBV12-4
d_call: TRBD1
j_call: TRBJ2-5
cdr3_nt: TGTGCCAGCAGTACCCGGACAGGGGAAATGGAGACCCAGTACTTC
cdr3_aa: CASSTRTGEMETQYF

clone_size: once
v_call: TRBV5-6
d_call: .
j_call: TRBJ2-1
cdr3_nt: TGTGCCAGCAGCCTTGGGTCCCCTGGCGGGATCCGCGGTGAGCAGTTCTTC
cdr3_aa: CASSLGSPGGIRGEQFF

clone_size: .
v_call: TRBV5-1
d_call: TRBD1
j_call: TRBJ2-4
cdr3_nt: TGCGCCAGCAGCCTACAGGGGGCGCGGCACATTCAGTACTTC
cdr3_aa: CASSLQGARHIQYF

clone_size: .
v_call: TRBV29-1
d_call: TRBD1
j_call: TRBJ2-5
cdr3_nt: TGCAGCGTTGAGGTTTACGGGACAGGGATGAGGGAGACCCAGTACTTC
cdr3_aa: CSVEVYGTGMRETQYF

clone_size: many
v_call: TRBV7-2
d_call: .
j_call: TRBJ2-2
cdr3_nt: TGTGCCAGCAGCTTTCAACCTTGGAGGGGAAGATCCGGGGAGCTGTTTTTT
cdr3_aa: CASSFQPWRGRSGELFF

clone_size: .
v_call: TRBV5-4
d_call: TRBD2
j_call: TRBJ2-1
cdr3_nt: TGTGCCAGCAGCCCCGGGACTAGCGGGCTGAGCTCCTACAATGAGCAGTTCTTC
cdr3_aa: CASSPGTSGLSSYNEQFF

clone_size: .
v_call: TRBV28
d_call: .
j_call: TRBJ1-1
cdr3_nt: TGTGCCAGCAGTTTACCTCCTTTGGGAGCTTTCTTT
cdr3_aa: CASSLPPLGAFF

clone_size: .
v_call: TRBV28
d_call: TRBD1
j_call: TRBJ1-5
cdr3_nt: TGTGCCATAAGACAGGGGAATCAGCCCCAGCATTTC
cdr3_aa: CAIRQGNQPQHF

clone_size: many
v_call: TRBV7-8
d_call: TRBD2
j_call: TRBJ2-3
cdr3_nt: TGTGCCAGCAGCTTAGCACTACTAGCGGGAGTTGCAGATACGCAGTATTTT
cdr3_aa: CASSLALLAGVADTQYF

clone_size: .
v_call: TRBV6-5
d_call: TRBD1
j_call: TRBJ1-6
cdr3_nt: TGTGCCAGCAGTTACGGGGCCGGACAGGGTAATTCACCCCTCCACTTT
cdr3_aa: CASSYGAGQGNSPLHF